Listed here are 4 T cell receptor beta chains from one sample, sequenced in a study of T cells in tuberculosis (dated 2018 in TCRdb). The library was made by the immunoSEQ multiplex PCR assay. The table comes from immuneACCESS by way of TCRdb, which keeps in-frame sequences with V and J called. Part of the clones is missing from these tables; in studies checked, under half for an unresolved V gene and the rest for unknown reasons. The table for this sample lists 30,000 to 35,000 clones; about 90% of them were counted only once. The top ten clones comprise 7% of the sample. Reading the label with the study, this specimen's time point is: new active TB diagnosis, blood taken before or within 7 days of starting treatment. This material consisted of PBMCs, taken at tuberculosis diagnosis. The receptors originated from an adult with tuberculosis. Some clones in this sample may be carry-over from other donors' samples.

For the CDR3, the DNA is TGTGCCAGCAGTGAGGCTGTTTTAGCGGGGGGATCAGATACGCAGTATTTT. Protein: CASSEAVLAGGSDTQYF. The V and J genes are TRBV2 and TRBJ2-3; 10 bases fit TRBD2. With V trimmed by 3 bases and J by 4 bases, 10 bases remained unmatched. The CDR3 extends over 17 amino acids. The germline CDR1 and CDR2 sequences are SNHLY and FYNNEI.

The V call is TRBV6-1, the J call TRBJ2-7; D may be TRBD2 (5 bases). V gave up 1 base and J gave up 2 bases, with 9 bases separating them. The CDR3 loop spans 14 amino acids. The germline V gene has CDR1 MNHNS and CDR2 SASEGT. The CDR3 loop reads CASSEEGGTYEQYF. The DNA of the CDR3 is TGTGCCAGCAGTGAAGAAGGAGGAACCTACGAGCAGTACTTC.

This clone was detected once. The rearrangement joins TRBV6-6 to TRBJ2-7; D is undetermined. Looked up from germline, CDR1 is MNHNY and CDR2 is SVGAGI (reference sequence). Trimming shortened V by 4 bases and J by 4 bases, and 8 bases separated the two germline ends. CDR3 length: 12 residues. The CDR3 DNA follows: TGTGCCAGCAGTTCTCTCCGTTACGAGCAGTACTTC. This translates into CASSSLRYEQYF.

The J gene is TRBJ1-2, the V gene TRBV19, with a possible D match to TRBD1 (6 bases). Germline V CDR1 and CDR2: LNHDA, SQIVND (reference sequence). This CDR3 is 14 amino acids long. V lost 4 bases to trimming and J lost 3 bases, with 12 bases between them. CDR3 residues: CASSNDRYYYGYTF. CDR3 nucleotides: TGTGCCAGTAGTAATGACAGGTACTACTATGGCTACACCTTC.